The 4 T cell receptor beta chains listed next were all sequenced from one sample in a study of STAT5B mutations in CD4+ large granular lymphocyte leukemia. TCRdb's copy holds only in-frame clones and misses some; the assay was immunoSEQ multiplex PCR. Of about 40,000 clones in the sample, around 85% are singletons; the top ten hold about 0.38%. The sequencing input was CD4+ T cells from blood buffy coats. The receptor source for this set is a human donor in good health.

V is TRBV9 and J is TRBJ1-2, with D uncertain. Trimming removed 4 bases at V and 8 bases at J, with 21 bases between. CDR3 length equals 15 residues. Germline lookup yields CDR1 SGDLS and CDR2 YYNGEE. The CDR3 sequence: CASSTHLGRESGYTF. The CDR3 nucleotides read TGTGCCAGCAGCACACATCTAGGACGGGAGTCGGGCTACACCTTC.

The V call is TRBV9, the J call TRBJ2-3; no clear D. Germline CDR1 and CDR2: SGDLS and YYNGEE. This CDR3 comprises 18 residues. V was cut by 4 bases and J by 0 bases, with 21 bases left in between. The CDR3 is CASSPRGVARTSTDTQYF. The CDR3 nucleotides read TGTGCCAGCAGCCCCCGAGGTGTGGCGAGAACTAGCACAGATACGCAGTATTTT.

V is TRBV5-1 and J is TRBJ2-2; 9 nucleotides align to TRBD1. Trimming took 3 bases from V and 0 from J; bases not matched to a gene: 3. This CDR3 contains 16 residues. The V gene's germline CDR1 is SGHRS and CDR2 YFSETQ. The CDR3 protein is CASSWTGAANTGELFF. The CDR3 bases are TGCGCCAGCAGCTGGACAGGGGCAGCGAACACCGGGGAGCTGTTTTTT.

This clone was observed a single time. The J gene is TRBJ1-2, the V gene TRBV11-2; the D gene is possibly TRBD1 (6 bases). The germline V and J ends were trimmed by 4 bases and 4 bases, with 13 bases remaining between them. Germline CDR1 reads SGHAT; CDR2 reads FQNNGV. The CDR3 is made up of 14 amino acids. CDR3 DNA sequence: TGTGCCAGCAGCTCCCGGACAGCGGTCTATGGCTACACCTTC. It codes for CASSSRTAVYGYTF.